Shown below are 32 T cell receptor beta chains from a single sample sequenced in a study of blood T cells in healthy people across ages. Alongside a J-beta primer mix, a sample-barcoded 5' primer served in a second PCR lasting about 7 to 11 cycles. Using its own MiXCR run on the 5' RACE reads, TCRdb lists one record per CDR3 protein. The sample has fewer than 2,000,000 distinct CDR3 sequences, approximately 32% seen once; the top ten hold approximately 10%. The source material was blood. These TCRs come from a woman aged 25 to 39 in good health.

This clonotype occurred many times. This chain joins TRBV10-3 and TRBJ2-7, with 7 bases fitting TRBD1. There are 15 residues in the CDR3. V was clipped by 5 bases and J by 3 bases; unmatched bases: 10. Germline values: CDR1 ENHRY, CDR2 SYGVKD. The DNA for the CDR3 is TGTGCCATCAGTCCCACTCCGGGACAGAGCTACGAGCAGTACTTC. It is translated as CAISPTPGQSYEQYF.

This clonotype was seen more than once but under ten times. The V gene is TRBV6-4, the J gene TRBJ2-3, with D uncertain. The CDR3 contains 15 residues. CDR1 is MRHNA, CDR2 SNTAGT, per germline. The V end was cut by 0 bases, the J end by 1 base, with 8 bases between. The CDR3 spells CASSDSNGGTDTQYF. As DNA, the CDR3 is TGTGCCAGCAGTGACTCCAATGGGGGCACAGATACGCAGTATTTT.

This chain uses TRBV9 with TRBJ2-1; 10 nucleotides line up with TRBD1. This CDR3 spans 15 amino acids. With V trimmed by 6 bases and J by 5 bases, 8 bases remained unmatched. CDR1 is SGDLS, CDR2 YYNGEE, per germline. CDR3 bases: TGTGCCAGCAAACCCCCCGGGACAGGGGACAATGAGCAGTTCTTC. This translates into CASKPPGTGDNEQFF.

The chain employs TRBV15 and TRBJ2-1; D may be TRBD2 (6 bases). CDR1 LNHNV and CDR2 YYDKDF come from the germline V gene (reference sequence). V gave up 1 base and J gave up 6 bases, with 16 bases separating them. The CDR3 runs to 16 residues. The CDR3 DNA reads TGTGCCACCAGCAGAGCCGCGGAGGGCCTTGGCAATGAGCAGTTCTTC. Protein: CATSRAAEGLGNEQFF.

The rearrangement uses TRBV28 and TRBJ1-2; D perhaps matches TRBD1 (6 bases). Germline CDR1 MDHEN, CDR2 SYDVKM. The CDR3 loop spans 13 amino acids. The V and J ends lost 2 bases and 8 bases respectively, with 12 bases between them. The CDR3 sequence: CASSLRPGAGYTF. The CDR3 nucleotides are TGTGCCAGCAGTTTAAGGCCAGGGGCGGGCTACACCTTC.

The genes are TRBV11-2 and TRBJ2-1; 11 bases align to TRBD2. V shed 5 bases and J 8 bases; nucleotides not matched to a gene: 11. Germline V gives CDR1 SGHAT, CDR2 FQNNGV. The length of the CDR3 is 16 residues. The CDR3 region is CASSALAGGLFDEQFF. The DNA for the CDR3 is TGTGCCAGCAGCGCCTTAGCGGGGGGGCTTTTCGATGAGCAGTTCTTC.

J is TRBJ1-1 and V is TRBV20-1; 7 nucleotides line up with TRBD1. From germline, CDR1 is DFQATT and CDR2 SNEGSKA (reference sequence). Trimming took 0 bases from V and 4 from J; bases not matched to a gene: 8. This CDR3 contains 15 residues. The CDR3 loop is CSARDGGGGGTEAFF. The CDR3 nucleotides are TGCAGTGCTAGAGACGGAGGGGGCGGGGGCACTGAAGCTTTCTTT.

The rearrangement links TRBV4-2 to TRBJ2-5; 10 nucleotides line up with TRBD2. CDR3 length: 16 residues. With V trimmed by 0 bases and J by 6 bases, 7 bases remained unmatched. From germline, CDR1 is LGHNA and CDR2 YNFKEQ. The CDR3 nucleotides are TGTGCCAGCAGCCAAGATACAAGCGGGGGGGCAAAGACCCAGTACTTC. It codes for CASSQDTSGGAKTQYF.

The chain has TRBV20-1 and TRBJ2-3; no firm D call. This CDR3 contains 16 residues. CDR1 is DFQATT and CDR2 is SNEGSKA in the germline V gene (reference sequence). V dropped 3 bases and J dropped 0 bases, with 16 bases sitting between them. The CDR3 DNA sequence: TGCAGTGCTAGTAGTCCGATAACGGCTAGCACAGATACGCAGTATTTT. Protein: CSASSPITASTDTQYF.

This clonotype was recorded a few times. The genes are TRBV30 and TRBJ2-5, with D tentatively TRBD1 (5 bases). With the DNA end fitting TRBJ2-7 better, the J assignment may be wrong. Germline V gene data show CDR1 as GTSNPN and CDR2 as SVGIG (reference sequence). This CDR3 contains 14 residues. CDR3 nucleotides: TGTGCCTGGGGGAAAACAGGAACCTCCTACGAGCAGTACTTC. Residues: CAWGKTGTSYEQYF.

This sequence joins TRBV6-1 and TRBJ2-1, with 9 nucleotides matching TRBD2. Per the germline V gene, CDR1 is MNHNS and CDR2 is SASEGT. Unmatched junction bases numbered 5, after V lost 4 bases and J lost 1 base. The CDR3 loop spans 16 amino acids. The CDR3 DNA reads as TGTGCCAGCAGTGTGGCTAGCGGGGCGTCCTACAATGAGCAGTTCTTC. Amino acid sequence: CASSVASGASYNEQFF.

CDR3 bases: TGCAGTGCTAGCCCCTCGGGACTAGCTAATGAGCAGTTCTTC. Translation gives CSASPSGLANEQFF. The J gene is TRBJ2-1, the V gene TRBV20-1, with 9 bases lining up with TRBD2. The ends lost 3 bases at V and 7 bases at J; junction bases unmatched: 7. Germline V gives CDR1 DFQATT, CDR2 SNEGSKA (reference sequence). This CDR3 comprises 14 residues.

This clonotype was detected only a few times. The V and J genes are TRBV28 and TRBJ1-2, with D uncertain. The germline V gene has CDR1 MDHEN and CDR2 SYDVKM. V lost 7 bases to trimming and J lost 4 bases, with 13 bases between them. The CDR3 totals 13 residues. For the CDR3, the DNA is TGTGCCAGCACGCCAGTCATGGCCTATGGCTACACCTTC. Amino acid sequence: CASTPVMAYGYTF.

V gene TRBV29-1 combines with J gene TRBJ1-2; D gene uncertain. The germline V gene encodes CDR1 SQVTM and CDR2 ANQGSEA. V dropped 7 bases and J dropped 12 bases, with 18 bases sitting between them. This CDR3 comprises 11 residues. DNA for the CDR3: TGCAGCGGGACGGACCTTAACGGCCACACCTTC. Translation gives CSGTDLNGHTF. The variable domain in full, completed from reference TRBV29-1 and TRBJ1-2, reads SAVISQKPSRDICQRGTSLTIQCQVDSQVTMMFWYRQQPGQSLTLIATANQGSEATYESGFVIDKFPISRPNLTFSTLTVSNMSPEDSSIYLCSGTDLNGHTFGSGTRLTVV.

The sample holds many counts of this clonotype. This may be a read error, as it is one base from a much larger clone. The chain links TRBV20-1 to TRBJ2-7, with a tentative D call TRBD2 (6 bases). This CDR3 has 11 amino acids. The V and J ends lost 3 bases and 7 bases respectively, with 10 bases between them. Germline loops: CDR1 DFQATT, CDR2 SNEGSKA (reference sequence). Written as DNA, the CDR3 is TGCAGTGCTAGTAACCGGGAGGAGCAGTACTTC. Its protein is CSASNREEQYF.

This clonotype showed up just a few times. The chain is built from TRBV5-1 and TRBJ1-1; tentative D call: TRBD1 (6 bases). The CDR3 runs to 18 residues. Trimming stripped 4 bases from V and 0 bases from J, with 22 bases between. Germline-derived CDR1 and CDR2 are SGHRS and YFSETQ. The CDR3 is CASSPRGGPGHMNTEAFF. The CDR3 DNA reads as TGCGCCAGCAGCCCCCGAGGGGGTCCTGGCCATATGAACACTGAAGCTTTCTTT.

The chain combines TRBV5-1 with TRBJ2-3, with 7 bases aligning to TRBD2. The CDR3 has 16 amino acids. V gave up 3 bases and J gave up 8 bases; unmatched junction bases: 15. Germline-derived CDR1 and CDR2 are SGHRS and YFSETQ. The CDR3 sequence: CASSSESGIRTGTQYF. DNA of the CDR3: TGCGCCAGCAGCTCGGAGAGCGGGATTAGGACGGGTACGCAGTATTTT.

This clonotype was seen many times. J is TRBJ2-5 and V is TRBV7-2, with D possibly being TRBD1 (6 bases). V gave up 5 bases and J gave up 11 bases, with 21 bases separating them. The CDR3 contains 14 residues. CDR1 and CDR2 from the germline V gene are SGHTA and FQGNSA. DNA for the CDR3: TGTGCCAGCAGCCGCGGACAGTTAGGGGTTGCGCAGTACTTC. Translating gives CASSRGQLGVAQYF. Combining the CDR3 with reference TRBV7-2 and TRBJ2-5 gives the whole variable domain GAGVSQSPSNKVTEKGKDVELRCDPISGHTALYWYRQSLGQGLEFLIYFQGNSAPDKSGLPSDRFSAERTGGSVSTLTIQRTQQEDSAVYLCASSRGQLGVAQYFGPGTRLLVL.

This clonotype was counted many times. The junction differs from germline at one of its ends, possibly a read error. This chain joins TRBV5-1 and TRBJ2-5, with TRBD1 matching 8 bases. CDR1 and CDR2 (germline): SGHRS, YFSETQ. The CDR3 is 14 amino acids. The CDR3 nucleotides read TGTGCCAGCAGCCTAGGACAGGGCCAAGAGACCCAGTACTTC. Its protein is CASSLGQGQETQYF.

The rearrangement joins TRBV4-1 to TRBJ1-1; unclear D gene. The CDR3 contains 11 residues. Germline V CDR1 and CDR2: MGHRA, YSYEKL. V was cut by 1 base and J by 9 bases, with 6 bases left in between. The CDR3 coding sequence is TGCGCCAGCAGCCAAGGAAGGCAAGCTTTCTTT. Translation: CASSQGRQAFF.

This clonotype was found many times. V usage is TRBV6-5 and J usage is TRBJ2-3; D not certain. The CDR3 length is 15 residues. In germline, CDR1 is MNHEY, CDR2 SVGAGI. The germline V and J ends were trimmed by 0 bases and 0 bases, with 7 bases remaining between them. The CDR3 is CASSYSGTSTDTQYF. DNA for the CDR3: TGTGCCAGCAGTTACTCGGGCACTAGCACAGATACGCAGTATTTT.

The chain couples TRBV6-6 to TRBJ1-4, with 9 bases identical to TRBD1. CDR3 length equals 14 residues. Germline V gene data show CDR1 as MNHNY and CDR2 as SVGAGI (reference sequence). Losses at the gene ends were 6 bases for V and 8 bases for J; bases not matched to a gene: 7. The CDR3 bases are TGTGCCAGCAGGGCACCGGGACAGGGAGAAAAACTGTTTTTT. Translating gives CASRAPGQGEKLFF.

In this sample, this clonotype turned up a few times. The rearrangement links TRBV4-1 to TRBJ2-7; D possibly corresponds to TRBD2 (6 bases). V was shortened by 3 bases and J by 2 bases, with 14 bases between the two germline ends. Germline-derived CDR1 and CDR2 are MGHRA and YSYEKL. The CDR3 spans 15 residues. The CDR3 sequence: CASSQRDFLPYEQYF. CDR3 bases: TGCGCCAGCAGCCAGAGGGACTTTTTACCCTACGAGCAGTACTTC.

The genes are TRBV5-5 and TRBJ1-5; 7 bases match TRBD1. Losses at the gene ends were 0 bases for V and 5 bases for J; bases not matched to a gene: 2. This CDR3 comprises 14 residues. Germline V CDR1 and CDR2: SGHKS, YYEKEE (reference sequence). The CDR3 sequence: CASSLETGHQPQHF. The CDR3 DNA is TGTGCCAGCAGCTTGGAGACAGGGCATCAGCCCCAGCATTTT. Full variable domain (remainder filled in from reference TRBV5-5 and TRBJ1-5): DAGVTQSPTHLIKTRGQQVTLRCSPISGHKSVSWYQQVLGQGPQFIFQYYEKEERGRGNFPDRFSARQFPNYSSELNVNALLLGDSALYLCASSLETGHQPQHFGDGTRLSIL.

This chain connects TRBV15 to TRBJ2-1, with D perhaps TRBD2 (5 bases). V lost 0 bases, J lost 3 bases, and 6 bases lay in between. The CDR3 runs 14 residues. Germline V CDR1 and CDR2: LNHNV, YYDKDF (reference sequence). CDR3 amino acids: CATSRDGDYNEQFF. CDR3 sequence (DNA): TGTGCCACCAGCAGAGACGGGGACTACAATGAGCAGTTCTTC.

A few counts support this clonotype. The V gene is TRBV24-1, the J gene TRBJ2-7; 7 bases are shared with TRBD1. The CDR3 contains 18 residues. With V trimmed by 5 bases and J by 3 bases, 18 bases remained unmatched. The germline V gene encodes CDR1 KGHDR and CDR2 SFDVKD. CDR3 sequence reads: CATSGPGVAQGMDYEQYF. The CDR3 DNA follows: TGTGCCACCAGTGGTCCTGGGGTGGCACAGGGGATGGACTACGAGCAGTACTTC.

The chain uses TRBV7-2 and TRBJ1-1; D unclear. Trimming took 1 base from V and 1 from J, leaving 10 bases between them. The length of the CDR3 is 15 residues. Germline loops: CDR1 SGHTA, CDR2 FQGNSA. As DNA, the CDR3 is TGTGCCAGCAGCTTAGGGCCTCATGCGAACACTGAAGCTTTCTTT. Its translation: CASSLGPHANTEAFF.

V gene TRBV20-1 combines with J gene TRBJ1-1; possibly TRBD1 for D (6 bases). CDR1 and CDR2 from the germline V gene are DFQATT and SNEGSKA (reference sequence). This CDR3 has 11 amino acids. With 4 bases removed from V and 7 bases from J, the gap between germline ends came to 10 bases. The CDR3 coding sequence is TGCAGTGCTAACAGGACAGTTGAAGCTTTCTTT. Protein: CSANRTVEAFF.

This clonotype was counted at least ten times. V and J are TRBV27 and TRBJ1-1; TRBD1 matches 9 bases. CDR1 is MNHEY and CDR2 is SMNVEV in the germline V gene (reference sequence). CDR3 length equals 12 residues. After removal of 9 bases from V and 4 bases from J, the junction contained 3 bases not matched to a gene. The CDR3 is CASKTGGTEAFF. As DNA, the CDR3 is TGTGCCAGTAAGACAGGGGGCACTGAAGCTTTCTTT.

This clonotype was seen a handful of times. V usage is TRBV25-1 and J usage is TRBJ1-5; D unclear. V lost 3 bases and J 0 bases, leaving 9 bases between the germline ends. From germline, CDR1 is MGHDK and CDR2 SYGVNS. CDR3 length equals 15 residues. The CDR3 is CASSDSGYSNQPQHF. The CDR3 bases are TGTGCCAGCAGTGATTCCGGTTATAGCAATCAGCCCCAGCATTTT. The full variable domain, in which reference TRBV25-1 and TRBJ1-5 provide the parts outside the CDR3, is EADIYQTPRYLVIGTGKKITLECSQTMGHDKMYWYQQDPGMELHLIHYSYGVNSTEKGDLSSESTVSRIRTEHFPLTLESARPSHTSQYLCASSDSGYSNQPQHFGDGTRLSIL.

Written as DNA, the CDR3 is TGTGCCAGCAGCCAAGACGGTTCCACGATTGAAAAACTGTTTTTT. Its protein is CASSQDGSTIEKLFF. J is TRBJ1-4 and V is TRBV4-2; no clear D. Germline loops: CDR1 LGHNA, CDR2 YNFKEQ. V lost 0 bases and J 7 bases, leaving 12 bases between the germline ends. This CDR3 has 15 amino acids.

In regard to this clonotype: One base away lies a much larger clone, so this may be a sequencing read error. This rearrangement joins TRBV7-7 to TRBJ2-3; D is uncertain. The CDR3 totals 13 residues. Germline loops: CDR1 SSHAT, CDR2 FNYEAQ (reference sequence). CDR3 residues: CAGSFARTDTQYF. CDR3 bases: TGTGCCGGCAGCTTTGCGCGCACAGATACGCAGTATTTT.